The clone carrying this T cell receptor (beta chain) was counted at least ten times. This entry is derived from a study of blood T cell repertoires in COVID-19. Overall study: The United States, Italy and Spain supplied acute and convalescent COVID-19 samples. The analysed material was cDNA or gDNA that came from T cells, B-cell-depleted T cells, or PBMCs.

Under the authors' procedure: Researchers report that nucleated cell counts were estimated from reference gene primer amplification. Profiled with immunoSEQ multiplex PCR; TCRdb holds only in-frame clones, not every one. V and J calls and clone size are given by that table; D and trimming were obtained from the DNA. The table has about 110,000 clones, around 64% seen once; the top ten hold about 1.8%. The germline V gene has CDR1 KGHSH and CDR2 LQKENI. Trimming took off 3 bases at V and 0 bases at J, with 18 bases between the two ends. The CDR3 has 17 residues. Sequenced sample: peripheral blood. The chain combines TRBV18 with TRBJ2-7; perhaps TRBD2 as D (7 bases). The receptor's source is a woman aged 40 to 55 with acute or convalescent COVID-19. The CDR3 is CASSPGEGGGDSYEQYF. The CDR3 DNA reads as TGTGCCAGCTCACCTGGGGAAGGGGGAGGGGACTCCTACGAGCAGTACTTC.